Detailed here is one T cell receptor (beta chain). These data come from a study of blood T cell repertoires in COVID-19. About the research overall: T cells, B-cell-depleted T cells, or PBMCs provided the cDNA or gDNA that served as material.

The CDR3 consists of 15 residues. Germline V gene data show CDR1 as MNHEY and CDR2 as SVGEGT. Trimming cost V 5 bases and J 0 bases, with 11 bases left between them. How the authors handled the data: From reference gene primer amplification, estimates of nucleated cell counts were derived. Libraries were prepared by immunoSEQ multiplex PCR; TCRdb keeps only in-frame clonotypes and omits some of them. For V, J and clone size, that table is used; D and trimming come from the DNA. The sample comprises some 330,000 clones, about 90% of which are singletons, and around 1.9% rests with the top ten. V usage is TRBV6-2 or TRBV6-3 and J usage is TRBJ1-5; tentatively, D is TRBD1 (5 bases). Sequenced material: peripheral blood. The TCR originated in a woman in her twenties or thirties with COVID-19, enrolled during active disease. CDR3 nucleotide sequence: TGTGCCAGCAGTGACGACAGACATAGCAATCAGCCCCAGCATTTT. Translation gives CASSDDRHSNQPQHF.